This T cell receptor beta chain was observed in a study of identical twins. V lost 4 bases and J 1 base, leaving 11 bases between the germline ends. This CDR3 is 15 amino acids long. TCRdb independently ran MiXCR on the 5' RACE reads; one entry per CDR3 protein. The sample includes about 250,000 distinct CDR3 sequences, approximately 8.3% of them seen just once. This clonotype was found many times. These data also featured in a second study, about yellow fever vaccine responses in identical twins.

The source of this sequence is a woman between 18 and 29 years old in good health. The sample comprised CD8+ T cells sorted from blood. The V call is TRBV12-3 or TRBV12-4, the J call TRBJ2-4, with D possibly TRBD2 on 6 matching bases. The CDR3 sequence is CASSWLAMAKNIQYF. Here the CDR3 DNA reads TGTGCCAGCAGTTGGCTAGCGATGGCCAAAAACATTCAGTACTTC.